This TCR beta chain was sequenced for a study of vaccination and CD4 T cells after COVID-19. The treatment: roughly nine-day PBMC culture with coronavirus spike peptide pools or control peptides (ViraFEST assay). This clonotype was counted a single time. What it binds is unknown. Cultured CD4+ T cell DNA underwent sequencing with the Oncomine TCR Beta short-read assay. TCRdb redid the calling of the PCR reads with MiXCR, one entry per CDR3 protein. This sample has about 14,000 distinct CDR3 sequences, with around 30% found just once. The J segment lost 3 bases and the V segment lost 3 bases, leaving 6 bases of the junction unmatched. Germline V gene sequence: CDR1 SGHRS, CDR2 YFSETQ. This CDR3 has 15 residues.

The sample comprised cultured CD4+ T cells from blood. The sequence came from a human donor with COVID-19. This rearrangement joins TRBV5-1 to TRBJ2-1; 7 bases agree with TRBD2. In DNA form, the CDR3 reads TGCGCCAGCAGCTCCGGGACTAACCTCTACAATGAGCAGTTCTTC. Protein product: CASSSGTNLYNEQFF.